The clone carrying this T cell receptor (beta chain) was recorded once. Its antigen remains unknown. In the PCR, 60 Vbeta and 13 Jbeta primers were used. Sequencing was performed with immunoSEQ multiplex PCR; in TCRdb, only in-frame clones are kept and a portion is missing. The sample has 150,000 to 200,000 clones, 82% seen once. This specimen belongs to a study of cytomegalovirus exposure and HLA in healthy donors. Study-level points and caveats: Later analysis showed most CMV-associated TCR beta chains appearing HLA-restricted. The investigators catalogued 150 to 200 TCR beta chains as cytomegalovirus-associated. A later analysis found TCR association rates differed by HLA locus, highest for DRB1 and lowest for HLA-C. In a later analysis, TCR beta V- and J-gene trimming was associated with a missense DCLRE1C variant.

Trimming cost V 8 bases and J 0 bases, with 13 bases left between them. The CDR3 has 14 amino acids. Germline-derived CDR1 and CDR2 are MDHEN and SYDVKM. The chain recombines TRBV28 with TRBJ1-2; D is uncertain. The clonotype originates from a man aged 35-49 years in good health and CMV-seronegative. Sequencing input: PBMCs. For the CDR3, the DNA is TGTGCCAGCGGATACAACGGGGCTAACTATGGCTACACCTTC. This codes for CASGYNGANYGYTF.